Listed below are T cell receptor beta chains from one sample, sequenced in a study of spatial heterogeneity in lung cancer. TCRdb redid the calling of the 5' RACE reads with MiXCR, one entry per CDR3 protein. The sample has fewer than 4,500 distinct CDR3 sequences; 6.1% are singletons. This sample comprised lung tumor tissue, obtained at surgery. The receptors here all came from a male donor with early-stage non-small cell lung cancer. Each CDR3 is given with its conserved first and last residue. A D gene is named only where the DNA matches it firmly. Only part of the rows carry a size: once, few, many, or a class if the clone is expanded.

abundance: few
d_gene: -
v_gene: TRBV28
j_gene: TRBJ1-3
CDR3aa: CASSSSGNSGNTIYF
CDR3nt: TGTGCCAGCAGTTCATCGGGGAACTCTGGAAACACCATATATTTT

abundance: many
d_gene: TRBD2
v_gene: TRBV28
j_gene: TRBJ2-3
CDR3aa: CASSFGGRGDTQYF
CDR3nt: TGTGCCAGCAGTTTCGGCGGGAGGGGGGATACGCAGTATTTT

abundance: many
d_gene: TRBD2
v_gene: TRBV12-3/TRBV12-4
j_gene: TRBJ2-5
CDR3aa: CASSPGTSGGARETQYF
CDR3nt: TGTGCCAGCAGCCCTGGGACTAGCGGGGGGGCCCGGGAGACCCAGTACTTC

abundance: many
d_gene: -
v_gene: TRBV6-5
j_gene: TRBJ1-1
CDR3aa: CASSWGLHETEAFF
CDR3nt: TGTGCCAGCAGTTGGGGACTCCATGAGACTGAAGCTTTCTTT

abundance: many
d_gene: -
v_gene: TRBV11-2
j_gene: TRBJ1-1
CDR3aa: CASSLTRDTEAFF
CDR3nt: TGTGCCAGCAGCCTCACCCGGGACACTGAAGCTTTCTTT

abundance: many
d_gene: TRBD1
v_gene: TRBV5-1
j_gene: TRBJ2-5
CDR3aa: CASSLDGQERGETQYF
CDR3nt: TGCGCCAGCAGCTTGGACGGACAGGAACGTGGTGAGACCCAGTACTTC

abundance: many
d_gene: -
v_gene: TRBV28
j_gene: TRBJ2-7
CDR3aa: CASSGPGRQSYEQYF
CDR3nt: TGTGCCAGCAGTGGTCCGGGCCGCCAGAGCTACGAGCAGTACTTC

abundance: many
d_gene: -
v_gene: TRBV5-1
j_gene: TRBJ1-6
CDR3aa: CASSGRDPGDSPLHF
CDR3nt: TGCGCCAGCAGCGGCCGGGACCCCGGGGATTCACCCCTCCACTTT

abundance: many
d_gene: -
v_gene: TRBV5-1
j_gene: TRBJ1-6
CDR3aa: CASSLEGSSYNSPLHF
CDR3nt: TGCGCCAGCAGCTTGGAAGGGAGCTCCTATAATTCACCCCTCCACTTT

abundance: medium-sized
d_gene: TRBD1
v_gene: TRBV27
j_gene: TRBJ2-3
CDR3aa: CASSLTGMNTDTQYF
CDR3nt: TGTGCCAGCAGTTTGACAGGGATGAACACAGATACGCAGTATTTT

abundance: many
d_gene: TRBD1
v_gene: TRBV29-1
j_gene: TRBJ1-1
CDR3aa: CSVRGSFNTEAFF
CDR3nt: TGCAGCGTCAGGGGGTCTTTTAACACTGAAGCTTTCTTT

abundance: many
d_gene: -
v_gene: TRBV10-1
j_gene: TRBJ2-3
CDR3aa: CASSPRGRNTDTQYF
CDR3nt: TGCGCCAGCAGTCCCCGGGGGAGGAACACAGATACGCAGTATTTT

abundance: many
d_gene: -
v_gene: TRBV2
j_gene: TRBJ1-4
CDR3aa: CASSPGLKGKLFF
CDR3nt: TGTGCCAGCAGTCCAGGACTCAAGGGAAAACTGTTTTTT

abundance: many
d_gene: TRBD1
v_gene: TRBV6-2/TRBV6-3
j_gene: TRBJ1-2
CDR3aa: CASSWTGGFGYTF
CDR3nt: TGTGCCAGCAGTTGGACAGGGGGCTTTGGCTACACCTTC

abundance: medium-sized
d_gene: -
v_gene: TRBV7-9
j_gene: TRBJ2-5
CDR3aa: CASSSTGFREETQYF
CDR3nt: TGTGCCAGCAGCTCTACAGGGTTTAGGGAAGAGACCCAGTACTTC

abundance: many
d_gene: TRBD2
v_gene: TRBV4-2
j_gene: TRBJ2-1
CDR3aa: CASSPRGAAHNEQFF
CDR3nt: TGTGCCAGCAGCCCGCGGGGGGCGGCCCACAATGAGCAGTTCTTC

abundance: many
d_gene: -
v_gene: TRBV6-2/TRBV6-3
j_gene: TRBJ1-5
CDR3aa: CASTYWDNQPQHF
CDR3nt: TGTGCCAGCACCTACTGGGATAATCAGCCCCAGCATTTT

abundance: many
d_gene: -
v_gene: TRBV20-1
j_gene: TRBJ2-5
CDR3aa: CSARGSSRETQYF
CDR3nt: TGCAGTGCTAGAGGATCCAGCCGGGAGACCCAGTACTTC

abundance: many
d_gene: TRBD2
v_gene: TRBV7-9
j_gene: TRBJ2-3
CDR3aa: CASINRETSGEHTQYF
CDR3nt: TGTGCCAGCATCAATAGAGAGACTAGCGGGGAGCATACGCAGTATTTT

abundance: medium-sized
d_gene: -
v_gene: TRBV5-6
j_gene: TRBJ1-4
CDR3aa: CASSLVGREDEKLFF
CDR3nt: TGTGCCAGCAGCTTGGTGGGGAGGGAAGATGAAAAACTGTTTTTT

abundance: medium-sized
d_gene: -
v_gene: TRBV20-1
j_gene: TRBJ2-1
CDR3aa: CSAGGGGQNYNEQFF
CDR3nt: TGCAGTGCTGGGGGCGGGGGCCAAAACTACAATGAGCAGTTCTTC

abundance: large
d_gene: TRBD2
v_gene: TRBV7-6
j_gene: TRBJ2-3
CDR3aa: CASSFSSGITDTQYF
CDR3nt: TGTGCCAGCAGCTTCAGTAGCGGGATAACAGATACGCAGTATTTT

abundance: many
d_gene: -
v_gene: TRBV9
j_gene: TRBJ2-1
CDR3aa: CASSSQVGDGYNEQFF
CDR3nt: TGTGCCAGCAGCTCCCAAGTCGGGGACGGATACAATGAGCAGTTCTTC

abundance: few
d_gene: -
v_gene: TRBV5-1
j_gene: TRBJ2-1
CDR3aa: CASSFSNPYNEQFF
CDR3nt: TGCGCCAGCAGCTTTAGTAACCCTTACAATGAGCAGTTCTTC

abundance: many
d_gene: -
v_gene: TRBV18
j_gene: TRBJ2-3
CDR3aa: CASSRVGRATDTQYF
CDR3nt: TGTGCCAGCTCAAGGGTCGGAAGGGCCACAGATACGCAGTATTTT

abundance: medium-sized
d_gene: -
v_gene: TRBV3-1
j_gene: TRBJ1-1
CDR3aa: CASSQEPPNTEAFF
CDR3nt: TGTGCCAGCAGCCAAGAACCCCCGAACACTGAAGCTTTCTTT

abundance: many
d_gene: TRBD1
v_gene: TRBV7-9
j_gene: TRBJ2-3
CDR3aa: CASSLSGTGSDTQYF
CDR3nt: TGTGCCAGCAGCTTGTCCGGGACAGGGTCAGATACGCAGTATTTT

abundance: many
d_gene: -
v_gene: TRBV7-2
j_gene: TRBJ1-6
CDR3aa: CASSLGFQNSPLHF
CDR3nt: TGTGCCAGCAGCTTAGGGTTCCAGAATTCACCCCTCCACTTT

abundance: many
d_gene: -
v_gene: TRBV18
j_gene: TRBJ2-7
CDR3aa: CASSPDPGEQYF
CDR3nt: TGTGCCAGCTCACCCGACCCGGGGGAGCAGTACTTC

abundance: many
d_gene: -
v_gene: TRBV27
j_gene: TRBJ1-1
CDR3aa: CASSLYLHLNTEAFF
CDR3nt: TGTGCCAGCAGTTTATATTTACACTTGAACACTGAAGCTTTCTTT

abundance: many
d_gene: TRBD2
v_gene: TRBV23-1
j_gene: TRBJ2-3
CDR3aa: CASSHTRGLAGELGSTDTQYF
CDR3nt: TGCGCCAGCAGTCACACAAGGGGACTAGCGGGAGAACTTGGGAGCACAGATACGCAGTATTTT

abundance: many
d_gene: TRBD1
v_gene: TRBV15
j_gene: TRBJ1-4
CDR3aa: CATDRGSVTNEKLFF
CDR3nt: TGTGCCACTGACAGGGGTTCTGTAACTAATGAAAAACTGTTTTTT

abundance: -
d_gene: TRBD2
v_gene: TRBV4-1
j_gene: TRBJ2-7
CDR3aa: CASSHLPGLAGERYEQYF
CDR3nt: TGCGCCAGCAGCCATCTGCCCGGACTAGCGGGGGAACGTTACGAGCAGTACTTC

abundance: many
d_gene: -
v_gene: TRBV5-5
j_gene: TRBJ2-4
CDR3aa: CASSLVTRDFGFQNIQYF
CDR3nt: TGTGCCAGCAGCTTGGTTACCCGGGACTTCGGCTTTCAAAACATTCAGTACTTC

abundance: many
d_gene: TRBD1
v_gene: TRBV5-5
j_gene: TRBJ2-7
CDR3aa: CASSLGTGGYEQYF
CDR3nt: TGTGCCAGCAGCTTGGGAACAGGGGGCTATGAGCAGTACTTC

abundance: -
d_gene: -
v_gene: TRBV28
j_gene: TRBJ2-7
CDR3aa: CASSPGPRYGSYEQYF
CDR3nt: TGTGCCAGCAGCCCGGGTCCTAGATATGGGTCCTACGAGCAGTACTTC

abundance: medium-sized
d_gene: -
v_gene: TRBV7-2
j_gene: TRBJ2-1
CDR3aa: CASSLRTHNEQFF
CDR3nt: TGTGCCAGCAGCTTACGGACCCACAATGAGCAGTTCTTC

abundance: medium-sized
d_gene: -
v_gene: TRBV2
j_gene: TRBJ2-1
CDR3aa: CASSEGLHAYNEQFF
CDR3nt: TGTGCCAGCAGTGAGGGTCTACACGCCTACAATGAGCAGTTCTTC

abundance: many
d_gene: -
v_gene: TRBV7-3
j_gene: TRBJ2-7
CDR3aa: CASSQAVSPLKQYF
CDR3nt: TGTGCCAGCAGCCAGGCCGTGAGCCCTTTGAAGCAGTACTTC

abundance: medium-sized
d_gene: TRBD1
v_gene: TRBV28
j_gene: TRBJ2-1
CDR3aa: CASRPDRVDEQFF
CDR3nt: TGTGCCAGCAGGCCGGACAGGGTCGATGAGCAGTTCTTC

abundance: few
d_gene: -
v_gene: TRBV25-1
j_gene: TRBJ2-7
CDR3aa: CASSELSGARSSYEQYF
CDR3nt: TGTGCCAGCAGTGAATTGTCAGGGGCCCGGAGCTCCTACGAGCAGTACTTC

abundance: -
d_gene: -
v_gene: TRBV10-3
j_gene: TRBJ2-1
CDR3aa: CAISRISDEQFF
CDR3nt: TGTGCCATCAGTCGCATTAGCGATGAGCAGTTCTTC

abundance: many
d_gene: TRBD1
v_gene: TRBV3-1
j_gene: TRBJ2-3
CDR3aa: CASSLRGQGSDHTQYF
CDR3nt: TGTGCCAGCAGCCTTAGAGGACAGGGGTCTGATCATACGCAGTATTTT

abundance: many
d_gene: -
v_gene: TRBV24-1
j_gene: TRBJ1-5
CDR3aa: CATSDGSGGRNQPQHF
CDR3nt: TGTGCCACCAGTGATGGGTCGGGGGGAAGGAATCAGCCCCAGCATTTT

abundance: many
d_gene: -
v_gene: TRBV2
j_gene: TRBJ1-1
CDR3aa: CASSDLGFDEAFF
CDR3nt: TGTGCCAGCAGTGACCTGGGCTTTGATGAAGCTTTCTTT

abundance: many
d_gene: -
v_gene: TRBV12-1
j_gene: TRBJ2-7
CDR3aa: CASSLIQKFFYEQYF
CDR3nt: TGTGCCAGCAGCCTCATCCAGAAATTTTTCTACGAGCAGTACTTC

abundance: few
d_gene: -
v_gene: TRBV6-6
j_gene: TRBJ1-5
CDR3aa: CASSYGGIGQPQHF
CDR3nt: TGTGCCAGCAGTTACGGAGGGATCGGGCAGCCCCAGCATTTT

abundance: -
d_gene: -
v_gene: TRBV7-9
j_gene: TRBJ1-4
CDR3aa: CASNRVATNEKLFF
CDR3nt: TGTGCCAGCAACAGGGTTGCAACTAATGAAAAACTGTTTTTT

abundance: -
d_gene: -
v_gene: TRBV3-1
j_gene: TRBJ2-1
CDR3aa: CASSPDSATYNEQFF
CDR3nt: TGTGCCAGCAGCCCCGACAGCGCGACCTACAATGAGCAGTTCTTC

abundance: medium-sized
d_gene: -
v_gene: TRBV27
j_gene: TRBJ2-1
CDR3aa: CASSLSYYNEQFF
CDR3nt: TGTGCCAGCAGTTTGAGTTACTACAATGAGCAGTTCTTC

abundance: many
d_gene: TRBD1
v_gene: TRBV5-6
j_gene: TRBJ1-2
CDR3aa: CASSIRDRGHGYTF
CDR3nt: TGTGCCAGCAGCATCCGGGACAGGGGCCATGGCTACACCTTC

abundance: few
d_gene: -
v_gene: TRBV18
j_gene: TRBJ2-4
CDR3aa: CAASRGCEPKNIQYF
CDR3nt: TGTGCCGCGTCTCGGGGCTGTGAGCCAAAAAACATTCAGTACTTC

abundance: medium-sized
d_gene: TRBD1
v_gene: TRBV6-2/TRBV6-3
j_gene: TRBJ2-1
CDR3aa: CASSAEGQFNEQFF
CDR3nt: TGTGCCAGCAGTGCCGAGGGACAGTTCAATGAGCAGTTCTTC

abundance: -
d_gene: -
v_gene: TRBV5-1
j_gene: TRBJ2-7
CDR3aa: CASSLDDDPLYEQYF
CDR3nt: TGCGCCAGCAGCTTGGATGACGATCCTCTCTACGAGCAGTACTTC